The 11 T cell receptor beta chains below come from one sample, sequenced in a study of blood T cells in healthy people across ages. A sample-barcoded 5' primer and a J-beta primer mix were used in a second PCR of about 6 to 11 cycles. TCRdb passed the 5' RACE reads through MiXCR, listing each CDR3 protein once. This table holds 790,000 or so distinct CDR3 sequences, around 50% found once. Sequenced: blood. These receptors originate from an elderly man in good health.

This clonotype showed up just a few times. This chain's CDR3 is CASSPERGLGNEQFF. In DNA, the CDR3 is TGTGCCAGCTCACCAGAGAGGGGGCTAGGCAATGAGCAGTTCTTC. The chain combines TRBV18 with TRBJ2-1, with TRBD1 matching over 7 bases. Germline CDR1 KGHSH, CDR2 LQKENI. The CDR3 runs to 15 residues. V gave up 2 bases and J gave up 6 bases; unmatched junction bases: 7.

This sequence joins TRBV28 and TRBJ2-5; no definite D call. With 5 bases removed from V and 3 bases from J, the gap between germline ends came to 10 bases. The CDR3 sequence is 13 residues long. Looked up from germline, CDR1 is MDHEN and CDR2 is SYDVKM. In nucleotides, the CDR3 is TGTGCCAGCAGTCCCGCGGATAAAGAGACCCAGTACTTC. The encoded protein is CASSPADKETQYF. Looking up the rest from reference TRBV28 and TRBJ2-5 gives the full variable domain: DVKVTQSSRYLVKRTGEKVFLECVQDMDHENMFWYRQDPGLGLRLIYFSYDVKMKEKGDIPEGYSVSREKKERFSLILESASTNQTSMYLCASSPADKETQYFGPGTRLLVL.

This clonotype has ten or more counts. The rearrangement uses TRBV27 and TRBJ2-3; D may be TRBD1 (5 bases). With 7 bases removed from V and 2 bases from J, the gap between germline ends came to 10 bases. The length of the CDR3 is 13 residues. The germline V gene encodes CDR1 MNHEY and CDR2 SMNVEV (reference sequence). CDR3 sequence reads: CASIHRNTDTQYF. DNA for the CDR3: TGTGCCAGCATCCACAGGAACACAGATACGCAGTATTTT.

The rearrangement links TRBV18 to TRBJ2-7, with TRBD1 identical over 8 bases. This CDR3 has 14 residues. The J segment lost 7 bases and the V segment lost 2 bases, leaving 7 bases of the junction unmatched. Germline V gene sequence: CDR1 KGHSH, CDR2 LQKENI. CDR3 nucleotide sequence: TGTGCCAGCTCACCAGTGACAGGGGCTGAAGAGCAGTACTTC. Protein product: CASSPVTGAEEQYF. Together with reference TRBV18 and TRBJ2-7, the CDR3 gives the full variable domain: NAGVMQNPRHLVRRRGQEARLRCSPMKGHSHVYWYRQLPEEGLKFMVYLQKENIIDESGMPKERFSAEFPKEGPSILRIQQVVRGDSAAYFCASSPVTGAEEQYFGPGTRLTVT.

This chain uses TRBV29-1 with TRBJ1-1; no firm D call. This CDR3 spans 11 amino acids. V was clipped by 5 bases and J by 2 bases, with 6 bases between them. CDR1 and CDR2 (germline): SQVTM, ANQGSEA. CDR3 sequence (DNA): TGCAGCGTTATAGTTAACACTGAAGCTTTCTTT. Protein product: CSVIVNTEAFF.

CDR3 sequence reads: CASSTEWTSGRVVACNEQYF. CDR3 in DNA: TGTGCCAGCAGCACCGAATGGACTAGCGGGAGAGTGGTAGCCTGCAATGAGCAGTACTTC. V gene TRBV7-2 combines with J gene TRBJ2-7; 13 nucleotides align to TRBD2. The CDR3 runs to 20 residues. Trimming removed 5 bases from V and 7 bases from J; junction bases left unmatched: 23. Germline lookup yields CDR1 SGHTA and CDR2 FQGNSA.

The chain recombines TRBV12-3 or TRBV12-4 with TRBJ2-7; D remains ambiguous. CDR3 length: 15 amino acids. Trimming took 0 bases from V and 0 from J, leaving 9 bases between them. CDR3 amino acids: CASSLAQSSSYEQYF. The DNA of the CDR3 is TGTGCCAGCAGTTTAGCCCAATCAAGCTCCTACGAGCAGTACTTC.

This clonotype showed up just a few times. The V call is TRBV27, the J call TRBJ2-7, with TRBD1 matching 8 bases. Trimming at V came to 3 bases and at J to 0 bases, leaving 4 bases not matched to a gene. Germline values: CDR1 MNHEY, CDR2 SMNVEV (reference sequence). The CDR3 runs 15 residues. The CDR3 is CASSFRQGISYEQYF. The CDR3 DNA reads TGTGCCAGCAGTTTCCGACAGGGGATCTCCTACGAGCAGTACTTC.

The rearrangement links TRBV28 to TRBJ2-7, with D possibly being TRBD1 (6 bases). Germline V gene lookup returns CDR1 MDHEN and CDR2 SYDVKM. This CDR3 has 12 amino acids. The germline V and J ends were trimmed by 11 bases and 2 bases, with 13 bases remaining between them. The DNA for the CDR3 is TGTGCCGCGACAGGTCGACCCTACGAGCAGTACTTC. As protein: CAATGRPYEQYF.

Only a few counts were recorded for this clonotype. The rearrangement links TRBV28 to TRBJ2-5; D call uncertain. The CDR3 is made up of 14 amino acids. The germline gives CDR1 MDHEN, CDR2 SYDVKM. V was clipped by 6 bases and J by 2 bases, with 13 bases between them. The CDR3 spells CASRPDVRQETQYF. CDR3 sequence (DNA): TGTGCCAGCAGACCCGACGTACGGCAAGAGACCCAGTACTTC.

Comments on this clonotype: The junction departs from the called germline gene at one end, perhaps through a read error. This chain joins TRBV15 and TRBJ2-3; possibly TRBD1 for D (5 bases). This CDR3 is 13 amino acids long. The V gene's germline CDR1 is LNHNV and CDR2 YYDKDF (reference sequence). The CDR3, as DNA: TGTGCCACCGACGGCGGAACCACAGGTACGCAGTATTTT. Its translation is CATDGGTTGTQYF.